Listed below are T cell receptor beta chains from one sample, sequenced in a study of blood T cell repertoires in COVID-19. Sequencing was performed with immunoSEQ multiplex PCR; in TCRdb, only in-frame clones are kept and a portion is missing. The sample holds about 130,000 clones, more than 75% seen once. Sequencing used peripheral blood. The source is a human donor in a cohort sampled during active COVID-19. Both conserved end residues are part of each CDR3. D genes are given only for firm matches. For some rows the clone size is stated as once, few or many, or as a class when expanded; others skip it.

v_call: TRBV7-9; j_call: TRBJ2-2; clone_size: -; d_call: -; cdr3_aa: CASSLVKGGDTGELFF; cdr3_nt: TGTGCCAGCAGCTTAGTTAAAGGGGGGGACACCGGGGAGCTGTTTTTT
v_call: TRBV7-2; j_call: TRBJ1-5; clone_size: -; d_call: -; cdr3_aa: CASSLGGRGNQPQHF; cdr3_nt: TGTGCCAGCAGCTTAGGGGGGAGGGGAAATCAGCCCCAGCATTTT
v_call: TRBV29-1; j_call: TRBJ1-2; clone_size: -; d_call: -; cdr3_aa: CSVEVRDDYGYTF; cdr3_nt: TGCAGCGTTGAAGTTCGGGATGACTATGGCTACACCTTC
v_call: TRBV5-4; j_call: TRBJ2-3; clone_size: -; d_call: TRBD2; cdr3_aa: CASSLAVSGTDTQYF; cdr3_nt: TGTGCCAGCAGCTTGGCCGTTAGCGGGACAGATACGCAGTATTTT
v_call: TRBV5-1; j_call: TRBJ2-1; clone_size: -; d_call: -; cdr3_aa: CASSLDGYNEQFF; cdr3_nt: TGCGCCAGCAGCCTAGATGGTTACAATGAGCAGTTCTTC
v_call: TRBV7-2; j_call: TRBJ2-2; clone_size: -; d_call: TRBD2; cdr3_aa: CASSLVLAGGGTGELFF; cdr3_nt: TGTGCCAGCAGCTTAGTTCTGGCGGGAGGGGGCACCGGGGAGCTGTTTTTT
v_call: TRBV11-2; j_call: TRBJ2-4; clone_size: -; d_call: TRBD1; cdr3_aa: CASSPRQGTAKNIQYF; cdr3_nt: TGTGCCAGCAGTCCTAGACAGGGGACGGCCAAAAACATTCAGTACTTC
v_call: TRBV9; j_call: TRBJ2-3; clone_size: -; d_call: -; cdr3_aa: CASSVQGLVDTQYF; cdr3_nt: TGTGCCAGCAGCGTTCAGGGCCTAGTGGATACGCAGTATTTT
v_call: TRBV5-6; j_call: TRBJ2-1; clone_size: -; d_call: -; cdr3_aa: CASSLRRYAEQFF; cdr3_nt: TGTGCCAGCAGCCTTCGCAGGTATGCTGAGCAGTTCTTC
v_call: TRBV4-3; j_call: TRBJ2-3; clone_size: -; d_call: TRBD1; cdr3_aa: CASSLHFGQGGTDTQYF; cdr3_nt: TGCGCCAGCAGCCTACATTTTGGACAGGGAGGAACAGATACGCAGTATTTT
v_call: TRBV18; j_call: TRBJ2-1; clone_size: -; d_call: TRBD2; cdr3_aa: CASSPTPSGNEQFF; cdr3_nt: TGTGCCAGCTCACCGACTCCTAGCGGAAATGAGCAGTTCTTC
v_call: TRBV5-1; j_call: TRBJ2-1; clone_size: -; d_call: TRBD2; cdr3_aa: CASSELAGYNEQFF; cdr3_nt: TGCGCCAGCAGCGAACTAGCGGGATACAATGAGCAGTTCTTC
v_call: TRBV30; j_call: TRBJ2-7; clone_size: -; d_call: TRBD2; cdr3_aa: CAWRHRSSGRTYEQYF; cdr3_nt: TGTGCCTGGAGGCACCGAAGTAGCGGGAGGACCTACGAGCAGTACTTC
v_call: TRBV5-1; j_call: TRBJ1-1; clone_size: -; d_call: -; cdr3_aa: CASSSQQTEAFF; cdr3_nt: TGCGCCAGCAGCTCGCAACAGACTGAAGCTTTCTTT
v_call: TRBV7-2; j_call: TRBJ2-1; clone_size: -; d_call: TRBD1; cdr3_aa: CASSLVRQGAAEQFF; cdr3_nt: TGTGCCAGCAGCTTAGTCAGACAGGGGGCTGCTGAGCAGTTCTTC
v_call: TRBV5-4; j_call: TRBJ1-1; clone_size: -; d_call: TRBD1; cdr3_aa: CASSLAGGRAEAFF; cdr3_nt: TGTGCCAGCAGCTTGGCAGGGGGAAGGGCTGAAGCTTTCTTT
v_call: TRBV3-1/TRBV3-2; j_call: TRBJ2-1; clone_size: -; d_call: TRBD2; cdr3_aa: CASSQDVCGTSASSYNEQFF; cdr3_nt: TGTGCCAGCAGCCAAGATGTATGCGGGACTAGCGCCAGCTCCTACAATGAGCAGTTCTTC
v_call: TRBV12-3/TRBV12-4; j_call: TRBJ1-5; clone_size: -; d_call: -; cdr3_aa: CASSLWAQPQHF; cdr3_nt: TGTGCCAGCAGTTTATGGGCACAGCCCCAGCATTTT
v_call: TRBV4-3; j_call: TRBJ1-2; clone_size: once; d_call: TRBD1; cdr3_aa: CASSQDRGGPAYGYTF; cdr3_nt: TGCGCCAGCAGCCAAGATCGAGGGGGCCCTGCGTATGGCTACACCTTC
v_call: TRBV7-2; j_call: TRBJ2-7; clone_size: -; d_call: -; cdr3_aa: CASSLALARSSYEQYF; cdr3_nt: TGTGCCAGCAGCTTAGCCCTAGCGCGGAGCTCCTACGAGCAGTACTTC
v_call: TRBV28; j_call: TRBJ1-4; clone_size: -; d_call: TRBD1; cdr3_aa: CASGLRGINEKLFF; cdr3_nt: TGTGCCAGCGGACTCAGGGGGATTAATGAAAAACTGTTTTTT
v_call: TRBV28; j_call: TRBJ1-2; clone_size: once; d_call: -; cdr3_aa: CASSFSGTNYGYTF; cdr3_nt: TGTGCCAGCAGTTTTAGCGGTACTAACTATGGCTACACCTTC